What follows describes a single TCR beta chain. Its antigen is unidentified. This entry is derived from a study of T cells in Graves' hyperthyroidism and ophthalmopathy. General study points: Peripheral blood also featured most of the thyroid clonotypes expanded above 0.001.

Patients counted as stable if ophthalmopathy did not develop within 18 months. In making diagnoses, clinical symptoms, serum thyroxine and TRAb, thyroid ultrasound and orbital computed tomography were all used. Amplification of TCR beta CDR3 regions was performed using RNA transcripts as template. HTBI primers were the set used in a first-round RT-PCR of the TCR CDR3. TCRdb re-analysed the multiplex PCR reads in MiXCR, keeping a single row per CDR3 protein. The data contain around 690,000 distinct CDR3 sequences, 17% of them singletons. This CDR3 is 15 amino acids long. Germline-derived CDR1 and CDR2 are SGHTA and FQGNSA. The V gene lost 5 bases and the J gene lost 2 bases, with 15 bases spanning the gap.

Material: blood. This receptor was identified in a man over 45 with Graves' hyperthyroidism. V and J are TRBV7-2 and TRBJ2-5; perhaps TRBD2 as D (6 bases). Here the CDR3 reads CASSRRGGGQETQYF. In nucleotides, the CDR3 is TGTGCCAGCAGCCGGAGGGGTGGCGGACAAGAGACCCAGTACTTC.